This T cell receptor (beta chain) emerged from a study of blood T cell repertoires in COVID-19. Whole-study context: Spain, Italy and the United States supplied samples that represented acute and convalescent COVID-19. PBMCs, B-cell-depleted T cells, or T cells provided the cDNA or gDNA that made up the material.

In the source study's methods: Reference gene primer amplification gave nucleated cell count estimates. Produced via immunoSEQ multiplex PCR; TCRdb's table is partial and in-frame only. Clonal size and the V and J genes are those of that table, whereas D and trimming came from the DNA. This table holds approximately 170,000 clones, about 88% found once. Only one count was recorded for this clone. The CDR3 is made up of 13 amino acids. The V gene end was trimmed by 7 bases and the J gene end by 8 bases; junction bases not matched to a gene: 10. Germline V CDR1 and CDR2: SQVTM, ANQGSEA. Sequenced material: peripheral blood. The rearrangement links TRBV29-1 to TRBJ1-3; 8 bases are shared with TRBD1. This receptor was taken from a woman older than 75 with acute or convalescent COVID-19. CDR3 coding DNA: TGCAGCGCTGGACAGGGAGTAGGAGACACCATATATTTT. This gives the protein CSAGQGVGDTIYF.